Listed here is a single T cell receptor beta chain. Its antigen is not known. This CDR3 is 12 amino acids long. V was pared by 6 bases and J by 3 bases, with 6 bases between. CDR1 and CDR2 from the germline V gene are MNHEY and SMNVEV (reference sequence). This specimen belongs to a study of beta chain features in type 1 diabetes. Expressed TCRB transcripts were sequenced because the isolated RNA had all been reverse transcribed beforehand. About 4 million reads per sample were averaged for naive, central memory and regulatory samples. Assay used: immunoSEQ multiplex PCR; TCRdb lists only in-frame clones, some missing. This sample has under 200,000 clones; about 8.1% occur once, and the top ten carry approximately 0.54%. General study points: The study found that naive, central memory and Treg TCRB repertoires appeared more similar in patients than in healthy donors. When Type 1 diabetes patients were examined, their TCRB CDR3s proved moderately but significantly shorter in all four CD4+ subsets. Since sequencing was performed on cDNA, cells with high TCR expression could be over-represented.

CD4+ naive, central memory, regulatory and stem cell-like memory subsets were isolated by sorting on CD45RO/CCR7/CD25/CD127/CD95/CD27. The gene calls are TRBV27 and TRBJ2-1; maybe TRBD1 (5 bases). The TCR sequence derives from a woman between 18 and 30 years old with type 1 diabetes. Input material: central memory CD4+ T cells from blood. The CDR3 region has the DNA TGTGCCAGCAGCCAGGGCTACAATGAGCAGTTCTTC. This gives the protein CASSQGYNEQFF.